This record concerns one T cell receptor (beta chain) sequence. This sample was taken from a study of blood T cell repertoires in COVID-19. Germline assignment: CDR1 SGHRS and CDR2 YFSETQ. The CDR3 runs to 16 residues. The V gene lost 4 bases and the J gene lost 5 bases, with 16 bases spanning the gap. Only in-frame clones appear in the TCRdb table, and some are missing; sequencing was by immunoSEQ multiplex PCR. The sample has a few hundred thousand clones; about 89% are singletons. What was sequenced was peripheral blood. The chain links TRBV5-1 to TRBJ1-6; perhaps TRBD1 as D (6 bases). The receptor was derived from a man aged 25 to 45 with acute or convalescent COVID-19. This CDR3 reads CASSLVPGTNNSPLHF. The CDR3 DNA reads as TGCGCCAGCAGCCTGGTCCCCGGGACAAATAATTCACCCCTCCACTTT.